The 32 T cell receptor beta chains reported below all come from one sample, sequenced in a study of cytomegalovirus exposure and HLA in healthy donors. The PCR was carried out with 60 Vbeta primers and 13 Jbeta primers. Profiling relied on immunoSEQ multiplex PCR, and the TCRdb table lists in-frame clones only, not all of them. The data contain some 200,000 clones, roughly 87% of them singletons. Sequenced input: PBMCs. These receptors all come from a girl under two years old in good health and CMV-seronegative.

The genes are TRBV19 and TRBJ2-7, with 7 nucleotides matching TRBD2. The junction had 7 bases not matched to a gene; V was cut back by 9 bases and J by 2 bases. Germline CDR1 LNHDA, CDR2 SQIVND (reference sequence). The length of the CDR3 is 13 residues. The CDR3 loop is CARSGAWAYEQYF. In DNA form, the CDR3 reads TGTGCCAGAAGCGGGGCCTGGGCCTACGAGCAGTACTTC.

The chain has TRBV29-1 and TRBJ2-7, with D uncertain. The CDR3 extends over 15 amino acids. In germline, CDR1 is SQVTM, CDR2 ANQGSEA. V was pared by 8 bases and J by 4 bases, with 24 bases between. In DNA, the CDR3 is TGCAGCCCACCTGAAGGAGAGGCCCTAACTTACGAGCAGTACTTC. It yields the protein CSPPEGEALTYEQYF.

This clone has a single count. The rearrangement links TRBV11-2 to TRBJ2-2; tentatively, D is TRBD1 (7 bases). Germline V gene data show CDR1 as SGHAT and CDR2 as FQNNGV. The ends were cut back, 5 bases at V and 5 bases at J, with 21 bases in the middle. The CDR3 is 17 residues long. CDR3 residues: CASSPRLRTGGTGELFF. CDR3 sequence (DNA): TGTGCCAGCAGCCCTAGGTTAAGGACAGGAGGGACCGGGGAGCTGTTTTTT.

The chain carries TRBV21-1 and TRBJ2-1; the table's D call TRBD1 went unverified against the DNA. TRBV21-1 constitutes a pseudogene. The CDR3 spans 17 residues. CDR3 protein: CASSSRQEKTSYNEQFF. For the CDR3, the DNA is TGTGCCAGCAGCTCAAGACAGGAGAAAACCTCCTACAATGAGCAGTTCTTC.

V usage is TRBV21-1 and J usage is TRBJ1-2; TRBD1, as called in the table, went unchecked against the DNA. TRBV21-1 is given as a pseudogene. There are 10 residues in the CDR3. The chain's CDR3 is CAIPGGGYTF. The CDR3 DNA sequence: TGTGCCATTCCAGGGGGGGGCTACACCTTC.

V and J are TRBV6-6 and TRBJ2-3; 8 bases are a match to TRBD2. Germline V gene data show CDR1 as MNHNY and CDR2 as SVGAGI (reference sequence). Trimming cost V 10 bases and J 2 bases; bases outside gene matches: 5. There are 13 residues in the CDR3. The CDR3 is CAINGGATDTQYF. Written as DNA, the CDR3 is TGTGCCATCAACGGGGGGGCCACAGATACGCAGTATTTT.

The CDR3 region has the DNA TGTGCCACCAGCAGAACACCGACAGGGAGTAGTGAGCAGTTCTTC. Amino acids: CATSRTPTGSSEQFF. The V and J genes are TRBV15 and TRBJ2-1; 7 bases agree with TRBD1. Germline assignment: CDR1 LNHNV and CDR2 YYDKDF (reference sequence). There are 15 residues in the CDR3. The V and J ends lost 2 bases and 9 bases, in that order; junction bases with no gene match: 10.

The chain couples TRBV15 to TRBJ1-2; D uncertain. V was cut by 0 bases and J by 3 bases, with 5 bases left in between. The germline V gene has CDR1 LNHNV and CDR2 YYDKDF (reference sequence). CDR3 length equals 13 residues. The CDR3 bases are TGTGCCACCAGCAGAGATCTACACTATGGCTACACCTTC. Translating it yields CATSRDLHYGYTF.

In this sample, this clone turned up once. The chain is built from TRBV4-2 and TRBJ1-1; the D gene is possibly TRBD1 (6 bases). The CDR3 loop spans 12 amino acids. Germline V gene data show CDR1 as LGHNA and CDR2 as YNFKEQ. The V gene lost 3 bases and the J gene lost 10 bases, with 12 bases spanning the gap. The CDR3 coding sequence is TGTGCCAGCAGCCAGGAGGACAGTGTAGCTTTCTTT. Its protein is CASSQEDSVAFF.

This chain joins TRBV6-5 and TRBJ1-4; TRBD1 is a possible D gene (6 bases). V lost 2 bases and J 10 bases, leaving 14 bases between the germline ends. Germline V gives CDR1 MNHEY, CDR2 SVGAGI. This CDR3 contains 14 residues. In nucleotides, the CDR3 is TGTGCCAGCAGTTACATTCCAGGGGAGGGAAAACTGTTTTTT. Translating gives CASSYIPGEGKLFF.

V usage is TRBV7-3 and J usage is TRBJ2-7; TRBD1 might be the D (5 bases). V gave up 4 bases and J gave up 0 bases, with 10 bases separating them. The CDR3 contains 14 residues. Germline V gene data show CDR1 as SGHTA and CDR2 as FQGTGA. The chain's CDR3 is CASSSDRYSYEQYF. The CDR3 DNA follows: TGTGCCAGCAGCTCCGACAGATACTCCTACGAGCAGTACTTC.

This chain connects TRBV7-3 to TRBJ2-5; no reliable D call. The CDR3 is 11 amino acids. CDR1 and CDR2 (germline): SGHTA, FQGTGA. Trimming removed 3 bases from V and 5 bases from J, with 4 bases in between. CDR3: CASSLQETQYF. CDR3 DNA: TGTGCCAGCAGCTTGCAGGAGACCCAGTACTTC.

The chain uses TRBV27 and TRBJ1-6, with D tentatively TRBD1 (5 bases). The CDR3 covers 15 residues. From germline, CDR1 is MNHEY and CDR2 SMNVEV (reference sequence). V lost 2 bases and J lost 8, with 13 bases in between. CDR3 region: CASSLLVTAYSPLHF. Written as DNA, the CDR3 is TGTGCCAGCAGTTTACTGGTGACAGCCTATTCACCCCTCCACTTT.

The chain uses TRBV4-3 and TRBJ2-3; 10 bases match TRBD2. This CDR3 is 18 amino acids long. CDR1 is LGHNA and CDR2 is YSLEER in the germline V gene. The junction had 8 bases not matched to a gene; V was cut back by 2 bases and J by 0 bases. The CDR3: CASSQSRTSGASTDTQYF. DNA of the CDR3: TGCGCCAGCAGCCAATCCAGGACTAGCGGAGCTAGCACAGATACGCAGTATTTT.

This chain joins TRBV15 and TRBJ2-5, with no clear D. The V gene's germline CDR1 is LNHNV and CDR2 YYDKDF (reference sequence). This CDR3 is 13 amino acids long. V lost 0 bases and J 7 bases, leaving 9 bases between the germline ends. The CDR3 nucleotides read TGTGCCACCAGCAGAGACGGAGATGGGACCCAGTACTTC. This encodes CATSRDGDGTQYF.

This clone was picked up a small number of times. The gene calls are TRBV5-1 and TRBJ2-2; 9 bases map to TRBD2. Germline V gives CDR1 SGHRS, CDR2 YFSETQ. The length of the CDR3 is 17 residues. With V trimmed by 0 bases and J by 6 bases, 9 bases remained unmatched. CDR3 protein: CASSLVLAGFSSGELFF. CDR3 nucleotide sequence: TGCGCCAGCAGCTTGGTTCTAGCGGGGTTTTCATCCGGGGAGCTGTTTTTT.

This clone was detected only a few times. V and J are TRBV30 and TRBJ1-2; D perhaps matches TRBD1 (6 bases). Germline CDR1 reads GTSNPN; CDR2 reads SVGIG (reference sequence). With 3 bases removed from V and 2 bases from J, the gap between germline ends came to 10 bases. This CDR3 contains 13 residues. CDR3 region: CAWSPQGNYGYTF. The DNA for the CDR3 is TGTGCCTGGAGCCCCCAGGGGAACTATGGCTACACCTTC.

This sequence joins TRBV6-1 and TRBJ2-5; the D is unclear. V was pared by 4 bases and J by 1 base, with 7 bases between. This CDR3 is built from 13 residues. Germline-derived CDR1 and CDR2 are MNHNS and SASEGT. CDR3 loop: CASSGRLQETQYF. The DNA for the CDR3 is TGTGCCAGCAGTGGCAGGCTCCAAGAGACCCAGTACTTC.

The rearrangement uses TRBV7-3 and TRBJ2-7; tentatively, D is TRBD1 (6 bases). Between the trimmed V and J ends, which lost 1 base and 0 bases, there was a span of 13 bases. Germline CDR1 and CDR2: SGHTA and FQGTGA. The CDR3 loop spans 16 amino acids. The CDR3 loop reads CASSLNPAGASYEQYF. As DNA, the CDR3 is TGTGCCAGCAGCTTAAACCCAGCAGGGGCCTCCTACGAGCAGTACTTC.

The chain carries TRBV29-1 and TRBJ1-4; D gene ambiguous. The CDR3 is 13 residues long. The germline V gene encodes CDR1 SQVTM and CDR2 ANQGSEA. V shed 7 bases and J shed 5 bases, with 14 bases lying between them. The CDR3 DNA is TGCAGCGGCCGCGGCAGCAAGAATGAAAAACTGTTTTTT. Its translation is CSGRGSKNEKLFF.

The chain has TRBV7-9 and TRBJ1-2; D is undetermined. Trimming removed 7 bases at V and 6 bases at J, with 15 bases between. The CDR3 extends over 13 amino acids. CDR1 and CDR2 from the germline V gene are SEHNR and FQNEAQ (reference sequence). DNA of the CDR3: TGTGCCAGCACCAAGCGGGGTTTAGATGGCTACACCTTC. Translating gives CASTKRGLDGYTF.

A word on this clone: Different DNA sequences within this sample yield the same CDR3. V gene TRBV9 combines with J gene TRBJ1-1; D unclear. The V and J ends lost 0 bases and 3 bases respectively, with 9 bases between them. The CDR3 is made up of 14 amino acids. Germline CDR1 reads SGDLS; CDR2 reads YYNGEE. CDR3 sequence reads: CASSVGGEDTEAFF. Written as DNA, the CDR3 is TGTGCCAGCAGCGTAGGTGGAGAGGACACTGAAGCTTTCTTT.

This rearrangement joins TRBV27 to TRBJ1-3; maybe TRBD1 (6 bases). Trimming took 5 bases from V and 0 from J, leaving 11 bases between them. The CDR3 is 15 amino acids. Germline lookup yields CDR1 MNHEY and CDR2 SMNVEV (reference sequence). The CDR3, as DNA: TGTGCCAGCAGTCCCACAGGGCCCTCTGGAAACACCATATATTTT. Translation gives CASSPTGPSGNTIYF.

About this clone itself: This sample includes further DNA sequences coding for the same CDR3. CDR3 region: CASSGTGYNSPLHF. The CDR3 coding sequence is TGTGCCAGTTCCGGGACAGGTTATAATTCACCCCTCCACTTT. This chain connects TRBV2 to TRBJ1-6, with 8 bases fitting TRBD1. CDR1 and CDR2 (germline): SNHLY, FYNNEI. The CDR3 runs to 14 residues. V shed 9 bases and J 4 bases; nucleotides not matched to a gene: 5.

This clone was found a few times. The chain recombines TRBV13 with TRBJ2-7, with D maybe TRBD1 (5 bases). V was shortened by 5 bases and J by 2 bases, with 13 bases between the two germline ends. This CDR3 region has 14 residues. The V gene's germline CDR1 is PRHDT and CDR2 FYEKMQ (reference sequence). The CDR3 region has the DNA TGTGCCAGCAGCCCCAGGGTTAGAACCTACGAGCAGTACTTC. Amino acids: CASSPRVRTYEQYF.

CDR3 protein: CASSLVGGNSNQPQHF. CDR3 sequence (DNA): TGTGCCAGCAGCTTAGTCGGGGGAAATAGCAATCAGCCCCAGCATTTT. This chain links TRBV7-2 with TRBJ1-5; possibly TRBD1 for D (5 bases). In germline, CDR1 is SGHTA, CDR2 FQGNSA. The CDR3 covers 16 residues. Trimming took 1 base from V and 0 from J, leaving 10 bases between them.

V is TRBV4-2 and J is TRBJ2-5; possibly TRBD2 for D (6 bases). The CDR3 consists of 16 residues. Looked up from germline, CDR1 is LGHNA and CDR2 is YNFKEQ. Trimming stripped 2 bases from V and 5 bases from J, with 18 bases between. CDR3 loop: CASSQISDYTAETQYF. The CDR3 region has the DNA TGTGCCAGCAGCCAAATCTCGGACTATACGGCGGAGACCCAGTACTTC.

This clone was observed a few times. The V gene is TRBV6-1, the J gene TRBJ2-7; maybe TRBD1 (6 bases). Germline CDR1 reads MNHNS; CDR2 reads SASEGT. V lost 4 bases, J lost 4 bases, and 14 bases lay in between. There are 14 residues in the CDR3. Here the CDR3 reads CASSVGAGAYEQYF. As DNA, the CDR3 is TGTGCCAGCAGTGTTGGAGCAGGGGCTTACGAGCAGTACTTC.

On this clone itself: Other DNA sequences of this sample code for an identical CDR3. The genes are TRBV30 and TRBJ1-2; no clear D gene. This CDR3 has 12 amino acids. V was trimmed by 3 bases and J by 2 bases, leaving 7 bases between them. Looked up from germline, CDR1 is GTSNPN and CDR2 is SVGIG (reference sequence). This CDR3 is CAWSQANYGYTF. CDR3 DNA sequence: TGTGCCTGGAGCCAGGCCAACTATGGCTACACCTTC.

This chain joins TRBV4-3 and TRBJ2-7; 7 bases match TRBD2. CDR1 is LGHNA and CDR2 is YSLEER in the germline V gene. The CDR3 contains 15 residues. With V trimmed by 0 bases and J by 7 bases, 9 bases remained unmatched. The CDR3 coding sequence is TGCGCCAGCAGCCAAGATTTGAGGGGAGGGGAAGAGCAGTACTTC. Its translation is CASSQDLRGGEEQYF.

Comment on this clone: Compared with germline, one end of the junction differs, possibly owing to a read error. The rearrangement links TRBV7-9 to TRBJ2-7; TRBD1 agrees at 7 bases. The germline CDR1 and CDR2 sequences are SEHNR and FQNEAQ (reference sequence). This CDR3 region has 15 residues. DNA of the CDR3: TGTTCCAGCAGTTCGACAGGGTACTTCACCTACGAGCAGTACTTC. Translation gives CSSSSTGYFTYEQYF.

This clone was seen only a few times. V usage is TRBV4-2 and J usage is TRBJ2-5; the D is unclear. The CDR3 extends over 12 amino acids. Trimming left V 3 bases short and J 5 bases short, with 7 bases between. CDR1 is LGHNA and CDR2 is YNFKEQ in the germline V gene. The CDR3 bases are TGTGCCAGCAGCCACCCCGGGGAGACCCAGTACTTC. Its protein product is CASSHPGETQYF.